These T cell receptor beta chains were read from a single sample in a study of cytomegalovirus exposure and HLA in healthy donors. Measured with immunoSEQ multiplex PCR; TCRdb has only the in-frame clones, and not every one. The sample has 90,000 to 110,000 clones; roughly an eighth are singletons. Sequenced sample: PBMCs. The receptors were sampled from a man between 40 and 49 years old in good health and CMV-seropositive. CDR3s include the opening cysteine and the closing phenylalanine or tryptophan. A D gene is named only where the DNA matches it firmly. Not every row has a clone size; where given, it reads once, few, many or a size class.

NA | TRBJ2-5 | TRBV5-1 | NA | CASSLFSGAVETQYF | TGCGCCAGCAGCTTGTTCTCTGGGGCGGTGGAGACCCAGTACTTC
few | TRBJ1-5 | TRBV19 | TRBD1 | CASSTGQGPNQPQHF | TGTGCCAGTTCCACCGGACAGGGGCCGAATCAGCCCCAGCATTTT
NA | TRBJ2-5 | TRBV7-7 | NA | CASSPDRETQYF | TGTGCTAGCAGCCCGGACAGAGAGACCCAGTACTTC
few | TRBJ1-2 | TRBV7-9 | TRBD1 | CASRNDRVYGYTF | TGTGCCAGCAGGAATGACAGGGTCTATGGCTACACCTTC
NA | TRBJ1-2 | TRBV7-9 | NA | CASVLSGTAGGTMRSTF | TGTGCCAGCGTCCTCTCCGGGACCGCCGGGGGGACTATGCGCTCCACCTTC
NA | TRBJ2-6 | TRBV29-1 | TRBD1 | CSADTGTGGPGANVLTF | TGCAGCGCTGACACCGGGACAGGGGGCCCTGGAGCCAACGTCCTGACTTTC
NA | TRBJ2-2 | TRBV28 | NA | CASSSTGTNTGELFF | TGTGCCAGCAGTTCGACCGGGACGAACACCGGGGAGCTGTTTTTT
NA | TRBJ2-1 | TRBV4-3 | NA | CASSQEGQDYNEQFF | TGCGCCAGCAGCCAAGAGGGCCAGGACTACAATGAGCAGTTCTTC
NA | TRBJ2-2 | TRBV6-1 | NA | CASSELGLNTGELFF | TGTGCCAGCAGTGAATTAGGACTAAACACCGGGGAGCTGTTTTTT
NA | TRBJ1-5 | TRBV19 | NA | CASRGQYSNQPQHF | TGTGCCAGTAGGGGCCAGTATAGCAATCAGCCCCAGCATTTT
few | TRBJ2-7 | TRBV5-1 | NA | CASSLVGTTNYEQYF | TGCGCCAGCAGCTTGGTTGGGACAACTAATTACGAGCAGTACTTC
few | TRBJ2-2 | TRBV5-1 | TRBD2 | CASSSSSGANTGELFF | TGCGCCAGCAGCTCGTCTAGCGGGGCGAACACCGGGGAGCTGTTTTTT
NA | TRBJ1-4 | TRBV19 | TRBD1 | CASRGTGVEKLFF | TGTGCCAGTAGGGGGACAGGGGTCGAAAAACTGTTTTTT
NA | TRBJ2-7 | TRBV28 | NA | CASSSPGQGRGEQYF | TGTGCCAGCAGTTCCCCGGGCCAGGGGAGGGGCGAGCAGTACTTC
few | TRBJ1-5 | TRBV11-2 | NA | CASSSSGGNQPQHF | TGTGCCAGCAGCTCCTCAGGTGGCAATCAGCCCCAGCATTTT
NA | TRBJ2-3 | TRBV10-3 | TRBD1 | CAISQRQGRTDTQYF | TGTGCCATCAGCCAAAGACAGGGCCGCACAGATACGCAGTATTTT
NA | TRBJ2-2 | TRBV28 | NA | CASSSGAGGTGELFF | TGTGCCAGCAGTTCCGGCGCGGGCGGGACCGGGGAGCTGTTTTTT
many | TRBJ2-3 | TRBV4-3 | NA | CASSQGAGGGTQYF | TGCGCCAGCAGCCAAGGCGCCGGCGGTGGTACGCAGTATTTT
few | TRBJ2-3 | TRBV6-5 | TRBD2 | CASSYSAGGPGDTQYF | TGTGCCAGCAGTTACTCGGCGGGAGGGCCGGGAGATACGCAGTATTTT
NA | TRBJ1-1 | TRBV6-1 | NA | CATHTGLNTEAFF | TGTGCCACCCACACAGGATTGAACACTGAAGCTTTCTTT
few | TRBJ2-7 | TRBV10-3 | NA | CAIRSDSREQYF | TGTGCCATCAGGTCTGACAGTCGCGAGCAGTACTTC
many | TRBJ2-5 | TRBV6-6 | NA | CASSGTPRETQYF | TGTGCCAGCTCCGGGACTCCACGGGAGACCCAGTACTTC
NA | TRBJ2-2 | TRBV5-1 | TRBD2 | CASSFRSGSDTGELFF | TGCGCCAGCAGCTTCCGTAGCGGGAGCGATACCGGGGAGCTGTTTTTT
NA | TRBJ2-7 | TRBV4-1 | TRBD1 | CASSPTARGHEQYF | TGCGCCAGCAGCCCCACCGCCAGGGGGCACGAGCAGTACTTC